One and the same sample provided the 9 T cell receptor beta chains below, sequenced in a study of shared clonotypes between healthy human individuals. Sequencing was performed with immunoSEQ multiplex PCR; in TCRdb, only in-frame clones are kept and a portion is missing. This table has around 980,000 clones, around 78% appearing once. Sequenced sample: memory CD4+ T cells from PBMCs. Subset denoted: CD45RA-negative fraction. The source of these receptors is a man aged 18 to 35 in good health. Some clones in this sample may be carry-over from other donors' samples.

V gene TRBV18 combines with J gene TRBJ1-1; D gene uncertain. CDR1 is KGHSH and CDR2 is LQKENI in the germline V gene. The CDR3 spans 13 residues. Deletions cut 2 bases from V and 4 bases from J, with 8 bases between. The CDR3 reads CASSPIVLTEAFF. In DNA form, the CDR3 reads TGTGCCAGCTCACCAATCGTACTCACTGAAGCTTTCTTT.

The rearrangement uses TRBV5-8 and TRBJ1-5; D is unclear. Per germline, CDR1 SGHTS and CDR2 YDEGEE. Between the trimmed V and J ends, which lost 2 bases and 0 bases, there was a span of 6 bases. The CDR3 is made up of 14 amino acids. The CDR3 region is CASSFLGSNQPQHF. CDR3 nucleotide sequence: TGTGCCAGCAGCTTTCTGGGTAGCAATCAGCCCCAGCATTTT. The variable domain in full, completed from reference TRBV5-8 and TRBJ1-5, reads EAGVTQSPTHLIKTRGQQATLRCSPISGHTSVYWYQQALGLGLQFLLWYDEGEERNRGNFPPRFSGRQFPNYSSELNVNALELEDSALYLCASSFLGSNQPQHFGDGTRLSIL.

The rearrangement links TRBV14 to TRBJ2-3, with TRBD2 as a possible D gene (5 bases). The CDR3 loop spans 15 amino acids. V gave up 3 bases and J gave up 0 bases, with 10 bases separating them. Looked up from germline, CDR1 is SGHDN and CDR2 is FVKESK. The CDR3 reads CASSQGVLSTDTQYF. The CDR3 region has the DNA TGTGCCAGCAGCCAGGGAGTCCTAAGCACAGATACGCAGTATTTT. Full variable domain (missing parts from reference TRBV14 and TRBJ2-3): EAGVTQFPSHSVIEKGQTVTLRCDPISGHDNLYWYRRVMGKEIKFLLHFVKESKQDESGMPNNRFLAERTGGTYSTLKVQPAELEDSGVYFCASSQGVLSTDTQYFGPGTRLTVL.

This clone was recorded a few times. The CDR3 DNA sequence: TGTGCCAGCAGCTTTTCGGATTTTAACTATGGCTACACCTTC. Translated: CASSFSDFNYGYTF. The J gene is TRBJ1-2, the V gene TRBV7-9; the D is unclear. The CDR3 consists of 14 residues. Germline CDR1 and CDR2: SEHNR and FQNEAQ (reference sequence). The germline V and J ends were trimmed by 3 bases and 1 base, with 9 bases remaining between them.

This chain joins TRBV18 and TRBJ1-1; weak D call: TRBD1 (5 bases). Germline V gives CDR1 KGHSH, CDR2 LQKENI. The ends were cut back, 2 bases at V and 1 base at J, with 11 bases in the middle. This CDR3 comprises 15 residues. The CDR3 here is CASSPGAGENTEAFF. The CDR3 nucleotides read TGTGCCAGCTCACCAGGGGCAGGCGAGAACACTGAAGCTTTCTTT.

V gene TRBV27 combines with J gene TRBJ1-1; 9 bases are a match to TRBD1. Trimming at V came to 6 bases and at J to 11 bases, leaving 13 bases not matched to a gene. Looked up from germline, CDR1 is MNHEY and CDR2 is SMNVEV (reference sequence). This CDR3 spans 14 amino acids. CDR3 region: CASSLGQGMFQAFF. The CDR3 bases are TGTGCCAGCAGCCTGGGACAGGGAATGTTTCAGGCTTTCTTT.

The gene calls are TRBV6-1 and TRBJ1-5; tentatively, D is TRBD1 (5 bases). The V gene's germline CDR1 is MNHNS and CDR2 SASEGT. V was pared by 6 bases and J by 7 bases, with 13 bases between. The CDR3 extends over 13 amino acids. CDR3 in amino acids: CASRSQGWQPQHF. For the CDR3, the DNA is TGTGCCAGCAGGTCCCAGGGTTGGCAGCCCCAGCATTTT.

The V gene is TRBV28, the J gene TRBJ2-7, with unresolved D. Germline V gives CDR1 MDHEN, CDR2 SYDVKM. The CDR3 runs 13 residues. V was cut by 5 bases and J by 7 bases, with 15 bases left in between. The CDR3 region has the DNA TGTGCCAGCAGTCCCGTCGAGACGCGGGAGCAGTACTTC. Translated: CASSPVETREQYF.

The chain has TRBV10-3 and TRBJ1-1; the match to TRBD1 covers 7 bases. The CDR3 runs to 15 residues. V shed 5 bases, J shed 0 bases, and the junction held 6 bases outside the gene matches. Germline V lookup: CDR1 ENHRY, CDR2 SYGVKD. The CDR3 DNA follows: TGTGCCATCAGTCCCGGGACAGTGATGAACACTGAAGCTTTCTTT. It specifies CAISPGTVMNTEAFF.